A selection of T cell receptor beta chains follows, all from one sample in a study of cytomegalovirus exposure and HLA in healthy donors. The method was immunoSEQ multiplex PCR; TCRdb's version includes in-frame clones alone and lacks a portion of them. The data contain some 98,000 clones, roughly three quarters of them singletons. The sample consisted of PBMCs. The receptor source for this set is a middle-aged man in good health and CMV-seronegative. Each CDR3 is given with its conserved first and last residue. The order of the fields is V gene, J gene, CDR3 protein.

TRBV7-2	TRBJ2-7	CASSLEATQGIYEQYF
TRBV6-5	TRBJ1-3	CASSSTGQPSNTIYF
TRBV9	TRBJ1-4	CASSVTTGTNEKLFF
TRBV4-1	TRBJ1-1	CASSQDIGQGARGTEAFF
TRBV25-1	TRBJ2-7	CASSPFLGTGDEQYF
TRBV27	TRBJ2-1	CASSLWGREQFF
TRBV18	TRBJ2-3	CASPGTGGGSDTQYF
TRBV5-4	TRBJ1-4	CASSLGQGAREKLFF
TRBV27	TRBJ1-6	CASSFYQGSYNSPLHF
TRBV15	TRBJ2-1	CATRAEYSYNEQFF
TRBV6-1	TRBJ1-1	CASSSGVEGVEAFF
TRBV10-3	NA	CAISNPLGGTGDYEQYF
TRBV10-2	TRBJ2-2	CAIRDSTNTGELFF
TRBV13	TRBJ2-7	CASSLRGFGFTHEQYF
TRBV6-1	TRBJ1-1	CATRSVRIDTEAFF
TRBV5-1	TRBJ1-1	CASSLRTGTISEAFF
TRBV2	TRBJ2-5	CASRRTGGYGETQYF
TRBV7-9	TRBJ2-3	CASSTGTSDTDTQYF
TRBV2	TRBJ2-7	CASRTQGAYEQYF
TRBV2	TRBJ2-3	CASEDRGGSDTQYF
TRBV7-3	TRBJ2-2	CASSLTGGGGNTGELFF
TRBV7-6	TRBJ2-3	CASSLGSGAYTDTQYF
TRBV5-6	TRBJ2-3	CASSWGQGSTDTQYF
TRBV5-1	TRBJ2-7	CASSLARVDRRPLEQYF
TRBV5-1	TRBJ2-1	CASSNGLAGWEQFF
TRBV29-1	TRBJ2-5	CSVAGTGDQDRLTQYF
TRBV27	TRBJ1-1	CASSLTLGNTEAFF
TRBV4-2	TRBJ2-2	CASSHNLAGVLTGELFF
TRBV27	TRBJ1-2	CASRQLTGYGYTF
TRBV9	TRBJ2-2	CASSVGQLLNTGELFF
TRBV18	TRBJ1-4	CASSPRGPGGETNEKLFF
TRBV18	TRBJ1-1	CASSPPMRDMNTEAFF
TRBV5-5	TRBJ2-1	CASSPESYNEQFF
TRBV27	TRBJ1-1	CASSPRGSGTEAFF
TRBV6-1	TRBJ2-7	CAIGQGAYEQYF